Sequencing of this T cell receptor (beta chain) was carried out in a study of blood T cell repertoires in COVID-19. Study-wide context: Specimens from acute and convalescent COVID-19 originated in the United States, Italy and Spain. PBMCs, B-cell-depleted T cells, or T cells provided the cDNA or gDNA that made up the material.

Source study methods: Using reference gene primer amplification, nucleated cell counts were estimated. Sequenced by immunoSEQ multiplex PCR; TCRdb stores in-frame clones only, minus some. Clone size and V and J calls were adopted from that table, with D and trimming inferred from the DNA. The sample has 45,000 to 60,000 clones; approximately 89% are singletons. The CDR3 consists of 18 residues. Germline CDR1 reads SGDLS; CDR2 reads YYNGEE. V shed 2 bases, J shed 3 bases, and the junction held 9 bases outside the gene matches. Source material: peripheral blood. This clonotype was sampled from a human donor in a cohort sampled during active COVID-19. The rearrangement uses TRBV9 and TRBJ2-6; 9 bases align to TRBD1. The CDR3 bases are TGTGCCAGCAGCGTCACCGGGACAGGGCGTTTTGGGGCCAACGTCCTGACTTTC. Its protein product is CASSVTGTGRFGANVLTF.